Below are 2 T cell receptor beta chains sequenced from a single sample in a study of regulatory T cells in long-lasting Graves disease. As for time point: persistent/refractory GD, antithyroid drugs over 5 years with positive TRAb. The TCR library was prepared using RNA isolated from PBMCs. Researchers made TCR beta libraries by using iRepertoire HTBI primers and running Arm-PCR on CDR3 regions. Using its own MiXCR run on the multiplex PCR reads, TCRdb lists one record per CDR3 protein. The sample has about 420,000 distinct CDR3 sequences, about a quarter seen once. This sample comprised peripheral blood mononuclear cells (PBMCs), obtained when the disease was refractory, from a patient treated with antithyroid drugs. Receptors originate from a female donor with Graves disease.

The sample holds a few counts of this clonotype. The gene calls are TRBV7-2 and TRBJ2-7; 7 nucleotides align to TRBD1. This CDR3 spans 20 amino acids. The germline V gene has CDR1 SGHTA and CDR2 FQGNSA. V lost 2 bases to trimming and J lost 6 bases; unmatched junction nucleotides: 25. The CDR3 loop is CASSLSGYPGQIFGVGEQYF. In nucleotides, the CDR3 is TGTGCCAGCAGCTTAAGCGGCTATCCGGGACAGATATTTGGAGTGGGCGAGCAGTACTTC.

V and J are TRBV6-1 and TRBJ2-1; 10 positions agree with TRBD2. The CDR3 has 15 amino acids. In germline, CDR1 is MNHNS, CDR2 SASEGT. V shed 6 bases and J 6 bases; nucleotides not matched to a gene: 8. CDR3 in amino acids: CASRFGLAVSNEQFF. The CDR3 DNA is TGTGCCAGCAGGTTCGGACTAGCGGTAAGCAATGAGCAGTTCTTC.